This passage covers 26 T cell receptor beta chains from one sample sequenced in a study of blood T cell repertoires in COVID-19. Profiling relied on immunoSEQ multiplex PCR, and the TCRdb table lists in-frame clones only, not all of them. The sample yields about 250,000 clones, just over 85% seen once. Sequencing input: peripheral blood. These receptors came from a man older than 75 with acute or convalescent COVID-19.

For the CDR3, the DNA is TGTGCCAGCAGCTTAGCGCCGACGGGGGGATCGGATACGCAGTATTTT. Its protein product is CASSLAPTGGSDTQYF. The chain joins TRBV7-2 to TRBJ2-3; 7 positions agree with TRBD2. This CDR3 spans 16 amino acids. Germline V lookup: CDR1 SGHTA, CDR2 FQGNSA. Trimming removed 0 bases from V and 6 bases from J; junction bases left unmatched: 9.

This clone showed up just a few times. V is TRBV5-1 and J is TRBJ2-7; 9 nucleotides agree with TRBD1. In germline, CDR1 is SGHRS, CDR2 YFSETQ. The V segment lost 1 base and the J segment 1 base; nucleotides outside the gene matches: 3. This CDR3 spans 15 amino acids. The CDR3: CASSLTGGASYEQYF. The DNA for the CDR3 is TGCGCCAGCAGCTTGACAGGGGGCGCGTCCTACGAGCAGTACTTC.

V is TRBV6-5 and J is TRBJ2-3; D is possibly TRBD2 (6 bases). The CDR3 extends over 16 amino acids. Germline V gene lookup returns CDR1 MNHEY and CDR2 SVGAGI. Trimming removed 2 bases from V and 1 base from J, with 13 bases in between. The CDR3 protein is CASSYGRGLRTDTQYF. In nucleotides, the CDR3 is TGTGCCAGCAGTTACGGCCGGGGGTTACGCACAGATACGCAGTATTTT.

The chain combines TRBV29-1 with TRBJ1-2, with D possibly being TRBD1 (6 bases). In germline, CDR1 is SQVTM, CDR2 ANQGSEA. The CDR3 is 15 amino acids. V lost 2 bases to trimming and J lost 2 bases, with 15 bases between them. The CDR3 here is CSVERTRDTNYGYTF. CDR3 coding DNA: TGCAGCGTTGAACGGACCCGGGACACAAACTATGGCTACACCTTC.

The chain links TRBV19 to TRBJ1-4; TRBD1 matches 7 bases. V was pared by 5 bases and J by 4 bases, with 7 bases of the junction left unmatched. This CDR3 is 15 amino acids long. CDR1 is LNHDA, CDR2 SQIVND, per germline (reference sequence). This CDR3 is CASSARQGLNEKLFF. In DNA, the CDR3 is TGTGCCAGTAGTGCTCGACAGGGACTTAATGAAAAACTGTTTTTT.

This chain links TRBV3-1 (or the pseudogene TRBV3-2) with TRBJ1-2; 8 bases map to TRBD1. The ends lost 4 bases at V and 0 bases at J; junction bases unmatched: 4. Germline loops: CDR1 LGHDT, CDR2 YNNKEL (reference sequence). The CDR3 consists of 15 residues. CDR3 sequence reads: CASSRQGSPNYGYTF. The CDR3, as DNA: TGTGCCAGCAGCCGACAGGGGTCTCCTAACTATGGCTACACCTTC.

This chain joins TRBV29-1 and TRBJ1-2; D gene ambiguous. CDR3 length: 10 amino acids. From germline, CDR1 is SQVTM and CDR2 ANQGSEA. Trimming shortened V by 6 bases and J by 6 bases, and 8 bases separated the two germline ends. The DNA of the CDR3 is TGCAGCGTCTTGGAGGATGGCTACACCTTC. Its translation: CSVLEDGYTF. Variable domain in full (rest from reference TRBV29-1 and TRBJ1-2): SAVISQKPSRDICQRGTSLTIQCQVDSQVTMMFWYRQQPGQSLTLIATANQGSEATYESGFVIDKFPISRPNLTFSTLTVSNMSPEDSSIYLCSVLEDGYTFGSGTRLTVV.

V usage is TRBV7-2 and J usage is TRBJ2-5; D is perhaps TRBD1 (6 bases). CDR3 length: 14 amino acids. Germline CDR1 is SGHTA and CDR2 is FQGNSA. Trimming took off 5 bases at V and 7 bases at J, with 17 bases between the two ends. CDR3 in DNA: TGTGCCAGCAGCGACCTGGTGGGGGCAAGGACCCAGTACTTC. Protein product: CASSDLVGARTQYF.

This chain uses TRBV19 with TRBJ2-3; a possible D gene is TRBD1 (5 bases). The CDR3 spans 13 residues. Germline assignment: CDR1 LNHDA and CDR2 SQIVND (reference sequence). V dropped 6 bases and J dropped 4 bases, with 11 bases sitting between them. The DNA for the CDR3 is TGTGCCAGTAGGAGGCAGGGCCCAGATACGCAGTATTTT. Translation gives CASRRQGPDTQYF.

The gene calls are TRBV18 and TRBJ2-2, with D perhaps matching TRBD1 (6 bases). The CDR3 length is 16 residues. With 1 base removed from V and 2 bases from J, the gap between germline ends came to 11 bases. Germline CDR1 and CDR2: KGHSH and LQKENI. The chain's CDR3 is CASSPRGTINTGELFF. The CDR3 nucleotides read TGTGCCAGCTCACCACGGGGGACAATTAACACCGGGGAGCTGTTTTTT.

The chain has TRBV6-6 and TRBJ1-2, with D uncertain. Between the trimmed V and J ends, which lost 2 bases and 2 bases, there was a span of 6 bases. Germline CDR1 is MNHNY and CDR2 is SVGAGI (reference sequence). The CDR3 loop spans 13 amino acids. Here the CDR3 DNA reads TGTGCCAGCAGTTACGGCAGGAACTATGGCTACACCTTC. Translated, it gives CASSYGRNYGYTF.

V usage is TRBV5-1 and J usage is TRBJ1-1, with D unresolved. With 2 bases removed from V and 3 bases from J, the gap between germline ends came to 8 bases. Germline V gives CDR1 SGHRS, CDR2 YFSETQ. The CDR3 runs 13 residues. CDR3 DNA sequence: TGCGCCAGCAGCTTAGAAGCGGACACTGAAGCTTTCTTT. Protein: CASSLEADTEAFF.

This chain joins TRBV9 and TRBJ2-7; D might be TRBD2 (5 bases). V dropped 4 bases and J dropped 7 bases, with 18 bases sitting between them. Germline-derived CDR1 and CDR2 are SGDLS and YYNGEE. The CDR3 is made up of 14 amino acids. The CDR3 spells CASSPLTDSGEQYF. DNA for the CDR3: TGTGCCAGCAGCCCGTTGACGGACTCGGGGGAGCAGTACTTC. Complete variable domain (other parts from reference TRBV9 and TRBJ2-7): DSGVTQTPKHLITATGQRVTLRCSPRSGDLSVYWYQQSLDQGLQFLIQYYNGEERAKGNILERFSAQQFPDLHSELNLSSLELGDSALYFCASSPLTDSGEQYFGPGTRLTVT.

The chain is built from TRBV27 and TRBJ2-4; TRBD2 matches at 12 bases. This CDR3 has 18 amino acids. CDR1 is MNHEY, CDR2 SMNVEV, per germline (reference sequence). Unmatched junction bases numbered 8, after V lost 5 bases and J lost 0 bases. CDR3 residues: CASSPEGLAGLAKNIQYF. The CDR3 nucleotides are TGTGCCAGCAGTCCAGAGGGACTAGCGGGTCTAGCCAAAAACATTCAGTACTTC.

In this sample, this clone turned up once. The rearrangement joins TRBV11-2 to TRBJ2-7; 9 bases fit TRBD1. The CDR3 totals 14 residues. From germline, CDR1 is SGHAT and CDR2 FQNNGV. V lost 2 bases to trimming and J lost 7 bases; unmatched junction nucleotides: 6. The CDR3 DNA is TGTGCCAGCAGCTTACCACAGGGGGCGTGGGAGCAGTACTTC. Residues: CASSLPQGAWEQYF.

This clone appeared a single time. The J gene is TRBJ2-5, the V gene TRBV13; 9 bases are shared with TRBD1. The CDR3 spans 15 residues. Germline V gives CDR1 PRHDT, CDR2 FYEKMQ (reference sequence). Trimming removed 4 bases from V and 1 base from J; junction bases left unmatched: 4. The CDR3 sequence is CASSSTTGGQETQYF. CDR3 bases: TGTGCCAGCAGCTCGACGACAGGGGGCCAAGAGACCCAGTACTTC.

This chain uses TRBV28 with TRBJ2-1, with 9 bases matching TRBD2. The CDR3 covers 19 residues. The germline V gene encodes CDR1 MDHEN and CDR2 SYDVKM. V lost 5 bases to trimming and J lost 0 bases; unmatched junction nucleotides: 14. DNA of the CDR3: TGTGCCAGCAGTCCTAGCGGGACCTCCCTAAGGAGCTCCTACAATGAGCAGTTCTTC. Translation gives CASSPSGTSLRSSYNEQFF. Full variable domain (missing parts from reference TRBV28 and TRBJ2-1): DVKVTQSSRYLVKRTGEKVFLECVQDMDHENMFWYRQDPGLGLRLIYFSYDVKMKEKGDIPEGYSVSREKKERFSLILESASTNQTSMYLCASSPSGTSLRSSYNEQFFGPGTRLTVL.

This chain links TRBV19 with TRBJ2-2, with D maybe TRBD2 (6 bases). V was trimmed by 3 bases and J by 4 bases, leaving 9 bases between them. Germline V CDR1 and CDR2: LNHDA, SQIVND (reference sequence). CDR3 size: 14 residues. As DNA, the CDR3 is TGTGCCAGTAGTATCCAACTAGCCACCGGGGAGCTGTTTTTT. Its translation is CASSIQLATGELFF.

The CDR3 spells CASSQELLGASNTGELFF. For the CDR3, the DNA is TGTGCCAGCAGCCAAGAACTTCTAGGGGCATCAAACACCGGGGAGCTGTTTTTT. The chain links TRBV4-2 to TRBJ2-2, with a tentative D call TRBD1 (5 bases). This CDR3 is built from 18 residues. Germline CDR1 reads LGHNA; CDR2 reads YNFKEQ. V lost 0 bases, J lost 2 bases, and 16 bases lay in between.

The J gene is TRBJ1-1, the V gene TRBV9; D is unclear. Trimming pared 7 bases from V and 0 bases from J, leaving 10 bases between. The CDR3 is 13 residues long. CDR1 and CDR2 (germline): SGDLS, YYNGEE. CDR3 in amino acids: CASGRQVNTEAFF. CDR3 nucleotide sequence: TGTGCCAGCGGAAGGCAGGTGAACACTGAAGCTTTCTTT.

This clone came up a few times. V is TRBV27 and J is TRBJ1-5; 7 nucleotides match TRBD1. The CDR3 covers 16 residues. From germline, CDR1 is MNHEY and CDR2 SMNVEV (reference sequence). J lost 0 bases, V lost 11 bases, and 13 bases had no gene match. The CDR3 protein is CAPPGQHLYSNQPQHF. The CDR3 bases are TGTGCCCCCCCGGGACAGCACCTTTATAGCAATCAGCCCCAGCATTTT.

The rearrangement joins TRBV11-3 to TRBJ2-2, with 12 bases fitting TRBD1. The germline CDR1 and CDR2 sequences are SGHNT and YENEEA. V lost 0 bases to trimming and J lost 7 bases; unmatched junction nucleotides: 3. The CDR3 runs to 16 residues. CDR3 sequence reads: CASSLEGTGGFGELFF. CDR3 DNA: TGTGCCAGCAGCTTAGAGGGGACAGGGGGCTTCGGGGAGCTGTTTTTT.

The chain employs TRBV7-2 and TRBJ1-2, with TRBD1 matching over 8 bases. The germline V gene has CDR1 SGHTA and CDR2 FQGNSA. The CDR3 is 14 residues long. V shed 3 bases, J shed 5 bases, and the junction held 5 bases outside the gene matches. The CDR3 nucleotides are TGTGCCAGCAGCTTTCAGGGGGCTCGATATGGCTACACCTTC. Its translation: CASSFQGARYGYTF.

The chain recombines TRBV11-2 with TRBJ2-7, with 12 positions matching TRBD2. The germline V gene encodes CDR1 SGHAT and CDR2 FQNNGV. V dropped 2 bases and J dropped 6; count of bases not matched to a gene: 5. This CDR3 is built from 15 residues. DNA of the CDR3: TGTGCCAGCAGCTTACAAGCGGGACTAGCGGGCGAGCAGTACTTC. It is translated as CASSLQAGLAGEQYF.

The chain joins TRBV6-5 to TRBJ2-1; 8 bases map to TRBD2. The length of the CDR3 is 13 residues. V trimming: 7 bases; J trimming: 4 bases; junction bases outside the gene matches: 3. Germline V lookup: CDR1 MNHEY, CDR2 SVGAGI. The CDR3 DNA sequence: TGTGCCAGCAAAACTAGCGGTTACAATGAGCAGTTCTTC. Its translation: CASKTSGYNEQFF.

The rearrangement joins TRBV9 to TRBJ1-4, with TRBD1 matching 11 bases. The CDR3 is 16 residues long. After removal of 4 bases from V and 3 bases from J, the junction contained 5 bases not matched to a gene. CDR1 and CDR2 from the germline V gene are SGDLS and YYNGEE. CDR3 residues: CASSPGQGVSNEKLFF. The CDR3 region has the DNA TGTGCCAGCAGCCCGGGACAGGGGGTGTCTAATGAAAAACTGTTTTTT.